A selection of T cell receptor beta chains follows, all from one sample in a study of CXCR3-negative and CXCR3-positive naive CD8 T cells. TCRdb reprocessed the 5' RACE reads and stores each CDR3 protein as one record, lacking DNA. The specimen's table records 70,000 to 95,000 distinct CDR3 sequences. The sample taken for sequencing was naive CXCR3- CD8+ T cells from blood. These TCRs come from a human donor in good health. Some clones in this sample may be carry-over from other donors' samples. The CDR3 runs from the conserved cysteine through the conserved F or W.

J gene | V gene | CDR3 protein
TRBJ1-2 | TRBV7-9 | CASSSPANYGYTF
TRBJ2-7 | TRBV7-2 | CASSLSGVEQYF
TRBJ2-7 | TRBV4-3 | CASSQDFTGGGSYEQYF
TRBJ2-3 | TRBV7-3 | CASSRLAGGPPEALTDTQYF
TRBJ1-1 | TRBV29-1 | CSVRGHGLSEAFF
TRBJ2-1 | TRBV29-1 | CSVPAWGAAFF
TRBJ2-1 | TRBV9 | CASSVVDSTRNEQFF
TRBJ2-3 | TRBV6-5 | CASSYFGQGGDTQYF
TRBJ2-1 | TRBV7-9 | CASSFEYNEQFF
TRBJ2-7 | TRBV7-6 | CASSFSSGGLSYEQYF
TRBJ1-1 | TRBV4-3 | CASSQDPGDTEAFF
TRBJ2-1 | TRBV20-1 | CSARDLEGGSGGPLNEQFF
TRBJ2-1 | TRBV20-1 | CSASGGDYNEQFF
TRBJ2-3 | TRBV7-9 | CASSLNRGVTDTQYF
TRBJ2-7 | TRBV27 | CASSLMSQTYEQYF
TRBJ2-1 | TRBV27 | CASSFRQTFYNEQFF